This T cell receptor (beta chain) was retrieved from a study of control samples from healthy donors and cancer patients. The CDR3 contains 15 residues. V dropped 8 bases and J dropped 3; count of bases not matched to a gene: 6. Germline V CDR1 and CDR2: MNHEY, SVGAGI. TCRdb's table, derived via immunoSEQ multiplex PCR, lists solely in-frame clones and lacks some. The table shows 150,000 or so clones, with about 94% occurring only once. What was sequenced was blood. The receptor comes from a middle-aged man in good health. The chain couples TRBV6-5 to TRBJ2-3, with TRBD2 matching 12 bases. CDR3 sequence (DNA): TGTGCCAGCCATTGGACTAGCGGGATTACAGATACGCAGTATTTT. Protein sequence: CASHWTSGITDTQYF.